A single sample gave rise to the 32 T cell receptor beta chains below, sequenced in a study of T-cell reconstitution after alpha-beta-depleted transplantation in children (dated by TCRdb to 2015 to 2016). The method was PCR. The data were produced on an Illumina HiSeq 2500. To normalize quantification of the TCRbeta repertoire, the TCR libraries were built with molecular barcoding that relied on unique molecular identifiers. TCRdb trimmed the raw reads at Q25, called clones with MiXCR and kept productive beta chains. Rows with one shared CDR3 protein collapse into an entry with the most common genes and DNA. The sample data list 700,000 to 850,000 distinct CDR3 sequences, and approximately 15% of these were observed just once. The top ten hold roughly 5% of the sample. The meaning of the sample's treatment or condition label: allogeneic hematopoietic cell transplantation with graft depleted of TCRalphabeta T cells and CD19 B cells.

The material sequenced was PBMCs, mostly from graft donor cells, taken 360 days after TCRalphabeta/CD19-depleted stem cell transplant. The source of these receptors is a male patient between 10 and 17 years old who had a stem cell transplant for acute lymphoblastic leukemia, so the T cells may come from the graft donor.

CDR3 DNA sequence: TGTGCCAGTACCCGGACAGCGAACACCGGGGAGCTGTTTTTT. Translating it yields CASTRTANTGELFF. The rearrangement uses TRBV19 and TRBJ2-2; D perhaps matches TRBD1 (6 bases). CDR1 and CDR2 (germline): LNHDA, SQIVND (reference sequence). V gave up 7 bases and J gave up 0 bases, with 9 bases separating them. This CDR3 contains 14 residues.

This clonotype was recorded at least ten times. The chain has TRBV5-1 and TRBJ2-1; TRBD1 matches 7 bases. The CDR3 covers 14 residues. Losses at the gene ends were 4 bases for V and 4 bases for J; bases not matched to a gene: 5. CDR1 and CDR2 (germline): SGHRS, YFSETQ. The CDR3 bases are TGCGCCAGCAGCGAGGGACAGATTTACAATGAGCAGTTCTTC. Its protein is CASSEGQIYNEQFF.

This clonotype was observed a single time. The chain has TRBV5-1 and TRBJ2-7; D may match TRBD1 or TRBD2 (6 bases each). Per germline, CDR1 SGHRS and CDR2 YFSETQ. This CDR3 contains 17 residues. V lost 3 bases to trimming and J lost 1 base, with 20 bases between them. The CDR3 region is CASSSWWGAYSSYEQYF. DNA for the CDR3: TGCGCCAGCAGCTCCTGGTGGGGGGCCTACTCTTCCTACGAGCAGTACTTC.

This clonotype was counted between two and nine times. This chain uses TRBV29-1 with TRBJ2-1, with a weak D call TRBD2 (5 bases). The V gene's germline CDR1 is SQVTM and CDR2 ANQGSEA. This CDR3 is built from 15 residues. V lost 2 bases, J lost 0 bases, and 11 bases lay in between. CDR3 in DNA: TGCAGCGTTGAACGACCAAGCGGCTCCTACAATGAGCAGTTCTTC. Translated, it gives CSVERPSGSYNEQFF.

In this sample, this clonotype turned up many times. In DNA form, the CDR3 reads TGTGCCAGCAGCTTCCTAGCGGGGTACAATGAGCAGTTCTTC. Encoded protein: CASSFLAGYNEQFF. The rearrangement links TRBV11-2 to TRBJ2-1; TRBD2 matches 9 bases. Germline values: CDR1 SGHAT, CDR2 FQNNGV. The CDR3 loop spans 14 amino acids. V shed 3 bases and J 4 bases; nucleotides not matched to a gene: 1.

This clonotype appeared many times. This chain uses TRBV7-6 with TRBJ2-7, with 9 bases aligning to TRBD1. Germline V gives CDR1 SGHVS, CDR2 FNYEAQ. This CDR3 contains 16 residues. V trimming: 0 bases; J trimming: 0 bases; junction bases outside the gene matches: 3. The DNA of the CDR3 is TGTGCCAGCAGCTTAGCCCCGGGACAGGGCTCCTACGAGCAGTACTTC. It codes for CASSLAPGQGSYEQYF.

This clonotype has ten or more counts. V is TRBV5-1 and J is TRBJ2-1; D remains ambiguous. The V and J ends lost 0 bases and 0 bases respectively, with 7 bases between them. The germline CDR1 and CDR2 sequences are SGHRS and YFSETQ. This CDR3 is built from 15 residues. CDR3 bases: TGCGCCAGCAGCTTGGCTGCAAGCTCCTACAATGAGCAGTTCTTC. This translates into CASSLAASSYNEQFF.

This clonotype has ten or more counts. The J gene is TRBJ2-7, the V gene TRBV7-9; 8 nucleotides match TRBD2. The length of the CDR3 is 15 residues. From germline, CDR1 is SEHNR and CDR2 FQNEAQ (reference sequence). V gave up 5 bases and J gave up 1 base; unmatched junction bases: 7. CDR3 sequence reads: CASSPSGSPSYEQYF. CDR3 coding DNA: TGTGCCAGCAGCCCAAGCGGGAGCCCTTCCTACGAGCAGTACTTC.

The chain has TRBV15 and TRBJ1-5; D is unresolved. The CDR3 is made up of 13 amino acids. Trimming left V 5 bases short and J 8 bases short, with 13 bases between. The V gene's germline CDR1 is LNHNV and CDR2 YYDKDF (reference sequence). This CDR3 is CATSPPGVEPQHF. The DNA of the CDR3 is TGTGCCACCAGCCCGCCGGGAGTTGAGCCCCAGCATTTT. Using reference TRBV15 and TRBJ1-5 for the parts outside the CDR3, the full variable domain is DAMVIQNPRYQVTQFGKPVTLSCSQTLNHNVMYWYQQKSSQAPKLLFHYYDKDFNNEADTPDNFQSRRPNTSFCFLDIRSPGLGDTAMYLCATSPPGVEPQHFGDGTRLSIL.

This rearrangement joins TRBV5-1 to TRBJ2-5; D gene unclear. Trimming cost V 1 base and J 2 bases, with 9 bases left between them. From germline, CDR1 is SGHRS and CDR2 YFSETQ. This CDR3 region has 14 residues. The CDR3 here is CASSLNPAQETQYF. CDR3 sequence (DNA): TGCGCCAGCAGCTTGAATCCAGCACAAGAGACCCAGTACTTC.

This clonotype was observed a few times. J is TRBJ2-1 and V is TRBV11-1; no definite D call. CDR3 length equals 19 residues. The germline gives CDR1 SGHAT, CDR2 FQDESV (reference sequence). V was cut by 1 base and J by 0 bases, with 19 bases left in between. The DNA for the CDR3 is TGTGCCAGCAGCTTAGAGGCCTTCTCTAAACGGCACTCCTACAATGAGCAGTTCTTC. It codes for CASSLEAFSKRHSYNEQFF.

This clonotype turned up a few times. The CDR3 bases are TGTGCCAGCAGATTGGGGACTAGCGGCCTCAATGAGCAGTTCTTC. It is translated as CASRLGTSGLNEQFF. J is TRBJ2-1 and V is TRBV7-9, with TRBD2 identical over 11 bases. Germline loops: CDR1 SEHNR, CDR2 FQNEAQ (reference sequence). The CDR3 consists of 15 residues. Unmatched junction bases numbered 7, after V lost 6 bases and J lost 6 bases.

This clonotype was detected a few times. The chain couples TRBV7-6 to TRBJ2-7, with TRBD1 identical over 10 bases. The V and J ends lost 5 bases and 2 bases, in that order; junction bases with no gene match: 6. The CDR3 extends over 15 amino acids. Germline V gene data show CDR1 as SGHVS and CDR2 as FNYEAQ. The CDR3 DNA is TGTGCCAGCAGCCCCACGGGACAGGGGACCTACGAGCAGTACTTC. Its protein product is CASSPTGQGTYEQYF.

This clonotype appeared a few times. V and J are TRBV5-5 and TRBJ2-3; 8 bases agree with TRBD1. The CDR3 sequence is 17 residues long. V trimming: 2 bases; J trimming: 2 bases; junction bases outside the gene matches: 10. CDR1 and CDR2 (germline): SGHKS, YYEKEE (reference sequence). CDR3 amino acids: CASSFRPRDRLTDTQYF. The CDR3 bases are TGTGCCAGCAGCTTTCGCCCCCGGGACAGGCTCACAGATACGCAGTATTTT. Variable domain in full (rest from reference TRBV5-5 and TRBJ2-3): DAGVTQSPTHLIKTRGQQVTLRCSPISGHKSVSWYQQVLGQGPQFIFQYYEKEERGRGNFPDRFSARQFPNYSSELNVNALLLGDSALYLCASSFRPRDRLTDTQYFGPGTRLTVL.

In this sample, this clonotype turned up many times. This chain connects TRBV5-5 to TRBJ2-7; D might be TRBD2 (6 bases). Trimming left V 3 bases short and J 1 base short, with 8 bases between. CDR1 is SGHKS and CDR2 is YYEKEE in the germline V gene (reference sequence). The CDR3 is made up of 13 amino acids. CDR3 bases: TGTGCCAGCAGCTGGGGACTTTCCTACGAGCAGTACTTC. As protein: CASSWGLSYEQYF.

This clonotype was counted a few times. The chain recombines TRBV4-1 with TRBJ1-3; 8 bases are shared with TRBD1. The germline V gene encodes CDR1 MGHRA and CDR2 YSYEKL. The CDR3 covers 17 residues. J gave up 4 bases and V 3 bases, and 11 bases lay outside the gene matches. CDR3 DNA: TGCGCCAGCAGCCAGCACCGGGACAGGATACACGGAAACACCATATATTTT. Its protein is CASSQHRDRIHGNTIYF.

Notes on this clonotype: At one end the junction does not follow the germline gene, possibly because of a read error. This sequence joins TRBV9 and TRBJ2-2; TRBD2 agrees at 9 bases. The germline V gene has CDR1 SGDLS and CDR2 YYNGEE. The CDR3 runs 16 residues. CDR3 nucleotides: TGTGCCAGCAGCGTACTCAGCGGGAGGAACCCCGGGGAGCTGTTTTTT. Translated, it gives CASSVLSGRNPGELFF.

V usage is TRBV5-1 and J usage is TRBJ2-2; unclear D gene. The germline gives CDR1 SGHRS, CDR2 YFSETQ. V was cut by 4 bases and J by 3 bases, with 13 bases left in between. The CDR3 is made up of 15 amino acids. CDR3 amino acids: CASSISFGDTGELFF. For the CDR3, the DNA is TGCGCCAGCAGCATTTCTTTTGGGGACACCGGGGAGCTGTTTTTT.

The rearrangement uses TRBV2 and TRBJ1-4, with D maybe TRBD1 (6 bases). Germline CDR1 and CDR2: SNHLY and FYNNEI. V lost 6 bases, J lost 3 bases, and 20 bases lay in between. The length of the CDR3 is 17 residues. Here the CDR3 reads CASRWTAASSSNEKLFF. The CDR3 nucleotides are TGTGCCAGCAGGTGGACAGCGGCCTCGTCCTCTAATGAAAAACTGTTTTTT.

The V and J genes are TRBV7-8 and TRBJ2-3; a weak D match, TRBD2 (5 bases). Germline CDR1 and CDR2: SGHVS and FQNEAQ. The length of the CDR3 is 16 residues. V lost 1 base to trimming and J lost 5 bases, with 16 bases between them. The CDR3 here is CASSLGLWEKIDTQYF. The CDR3 bases are TGTGCCAGCAGCTTAGGATTGTGGGAGAAGATAGATACGCAGTATTTT.

The rearrangement links TRBV5-6 to TRBJ2-3; no clear D. The germline V gene has CDR1 SGHDT and CDR2 YYEEEE. The V gene lost 0 bases and the J gene lost 5 bases, with 7 bases spanning the gap. CDR3 length: 13 amino acids. The CDR3 is CASSLVPGDTQYF. CDR3 sequence (DNA): TGTGCCAGCAGCTTGGTTCCCGGAGATACGCAGTATTTT. The full variable domain, its missing parts supplied by reference TRBV5-6 and TRBJ2-3, is DAGVTQSPTHLIKTRGQQVTLRCSPKSGHDTVSWYQQALGQGPQFIFQYYEEEERQRGNFPDRFSGHQFPNYSSELNVNALLLGDSALYLCASSLVPGDTQYFGPGTRLTVL.

This clonotype turned up a few times. The CDR3 loop is CASSLENRMGYTF. DNA of the CDR3: TGTGCCAGCAGCTTAGAAAACCGGATGGGCTACACCTTC. The rearrangement uses TRBV7-8 and TRBJ1-2; D is ambiguous. The CDR3 contains 13 residues. Germline loops: CDR1 SGHVS, CDR2 FQNEAQ. The V end lost 1 base, the J end lost 8 bases, and 11 bases lay between the germline ends.

This clonotype was detected many times. The chain joins TRBV9 to TRBJ2-2; 8 bases line up with TRBD2. Losses at the gene ends were 4 bases for V and 0 bases for J; bases not matched to a gene: 11. The CDR3 covers 18 residues. Per germline, CDR1 SGDLS and CDR2 YYNGEE. CDR3 bases: TGTGCCAGCAGCAACTACGGACTAGCCTCTTCGAACACCGGGGAGCTGTTTTTT. Amino acids: CASSNYGLASSNTGELFF. The full variable domain, in which reference TRBV9 and TRBJ2-2 provide the parts outside the CDR3, is DSGVTQTPKHLITATGQRVTLRCSPRSGDLSVYWYQQSLDQGLQFLIQYYNGEERAKGNILERFSAQQFPDLHSELNLSSLELGDSALYFCASSNYGLASSNTGELFFGEGSRLTVL.

This clonotype was seen a few times. V is TRBV20-1 and J is TRBJ2-1; 8 bases map to TRBD1. The germline V gene has CDR1 DFQATT and CDR2 SNEGSKA (reference sequence). Unmatched junction bases numbered 3, after V lost 7 bases and J lost 4 bases. The length of the CDR3 is 12 residues. The CDR3 region has the DNA TGCAGTGAACAGGGGGTATACAATGAGCAGTTCTTC. It yields the protein CSEQGVYNEQFF.

This clonotype was counted between two and nine times. The CDR3 sequence: CASSLRTINEQFF. CDR3 coding DNA: TGCGCCAGCAGCTTGAGGACAATCAATGAGCAGTTCTTC. The chain is built from TRBV5-1 and TRBJ2-1; D is perhaps TRBD1 (5 bases). CDR1 is SGHRS and CDR2 is YFSETQ in the germline V gene. This CDR3 is built from 13 residues. V shed 1 base and J shed 6 bases, with 8 bases lying between them. The variable domain in full, with the rest retrieved from reference TRBV5-1 and TRBJ2-1, is KAGVTQTPRYLIKTRGQQVTLSCSPISGHRSVSWYQQTPGQGLQFLFEYFSETQRNKGNFPGRFSGRQFSNSRSEMNVSTLELGDSALYLCASSLRTINEQFFGPGTRLTVL.

This clonotype was detected only a few times. The chain has TRBV5-1 and TRBJ1-2; D not resolved. V lost 2 bases and J lost 3, with 26 bases in between. Germline CDR1 and CDR2: SGHRS and YFSETQ. The CDR3 loop spans 19 amino acids. Written as DNA, the CDR3 is TGCGCCAGCAGCTTCGGCCGACCCGGATTAACCAGCCTTTACTATGGCTACACCTTC. Translating gives CASSFGRPGLTSLYYGYTF.

The V and J genes are TRBV7-6 and TRBJ2-7; TRBD2 matches at 13 bases. This CDR3 has 17 amino acids. Germline V gene lookup returns CDR1 SGHVS and CDR2 FNYEAQ. V dropped 5 bases and J dropped 2; count of bases not matched to a gene: 9. The CDR3 here is CASSKTSGRAGTYEQYF. As DNA, the CDR3 is TGTGCCAGCAGCAAAACTAGCGGGAGGGCCGGGACCTACGAGCAGTACTTC. The full variable domain, rest sourced from reference TRBV7-6 and TRBJ2-7, is GAGVSQSPRYKVTKRGQDVALRCDPISGHVSLYWYRQALGQGPEFLTYFNYEAQQDKSGLPNDRFSAERPEGSISTLTIQRTEQRDSAMYRCASSKTSGRAGTYEQYFGPGTRLTVT.

There are a few counts of this clonotype. This chain connects TRBV15 to TRBJ1-2; D is ambiguous. V was shortened by 1 base and J by 4 bases, with 4 bases between the two germline ends. Germline V gene data show CDR1 as LNHNV and CDR2 as YYDKDF (reference sequence). The CDR3 covers 12 residues. In DNA form, the CDR3 reads TGTGCCACCAGCAGAGTGGGCTATGGCTACACCTTC. Translating it yields CATSRVGYGYTF.

The V and J genes are TRBV4-1 and TRBJ2-1; 12 bases match TRBD2. The CDR3 is 15 residues long. Germline CDR1 is MGHRA and CDR2 is YSYEKL. V shed 2 bases, J shed 6 bases, and the junction held 2 bases outside the gene matches. The CDR3 region is CASSQTLAGGNEQFF. In DNA, the CDR3 is TGCGCCAGCAGCCAAACACTAGCGGGAGGCAATGAGCAGTTCTTC.

The rearrangement joins TRBV5-1 to TRBJ2-7, with TRBD1 matching 7 bases. The CDR3 sequence is 14 residues long. Germline V gene sequence: CDR1 SGHRS, CDR2 YFSETQ. V dropped 4 bases and J dropped 2; count of bases not matched to a gene: 6. The CDR3 is CASSARQGAYEQYF. The CDR3 DNA sequence: TGCGCCAGCAGCGCCCGACAGGGCGCCTACGAGCAGTACTTC.

This clonotype was picked up a small number of times. The CDR3 nucleotides read TGTGCCAGTAGTATAGGTGTGGACATGAACACTGAAGCTTTCTTT. It specifies CASSIGVDMNTEAFF. V and J are TRBV19 and TRBJ1-1, with a tentative D call TRBD1 (5 bases). The CDR3 spans 15 residues. Germline CDR1 and CDR2: LNHDA and SQIVND (reference sequence). Trimming cost V 1 base and J 0 bases, with 9 bases left between them. Based on the CDR3 plus reference TRBV19 and TRBJ1-1, the full variable domain is DGGITQSPKYLFRKEGQNVTLSCEQNLNHDAMYWYRQDPGQGLRLIYYSQIVNDFQKGDIAEGYSVSREKKESFPLTVTSAQKNPTAFYLCASSIGVDMNTEAFFGQGTRLTVV.

The J gene is TRBJ2-3, the V gene TRBV29-1, with unresolved D. With 3 bases removed from V and 4 bases from J, the gap between germline ends came to 14 bases. Per germline, CDR1 SQVTM and CDR2 ANQGSEA. CDR3 length equals 14 residues. CDR3: CSVEGFPLADTQYF. Written as DNA, the CDR3 is TGCAGCGTTGAGGGATTCCCCCTGGCAGATACGCAGTATTTT.